The sequence of this T cell receptor beta chain was determined in a study of cytomegalovirus exposure and HLA in healthy donors. The overall study: The roughly 130 validation repertoires used the same platform as the 650 to 800 first-cohort repertoires, a later analysis reported. General study findings and limits: According to a later analysis, TCR clusters from the first cohort tended to co-occur in the roughly 110 validation repertoires. 150 or so TCR beta chains were listed as cytomegalovirus-associated.

The ends were cut back, 2 bases at V and 0 bases at J, with 11 bases in the middle. CDR3 size: 15 residues. Germline loops: CDR1 SGHVS, CDR2 FQNEAQ. Only in-frame clones appear in the TCRdb table, and some are missing; sequencing was by immunoSEQ multiplex PCR. Among about 360,000 clones listed, roughly 90% were seen once. As for this clone: Its target is not known.

The study drew the donors from its approximately 120-subject validation cohort, separate from the roughly 700-subject first cohort. The V gene is TRBV7-8, the J gene TRBJ2-7; D may be TRBD1 (6 bases). The source is a woman aged 18-29 years in good health and CMV-seronegative. The sequencing sample was made of PBMCs. The CDR3 sequence is CASSLLDRSSYEQYF. CDR3 sequence (DNA): TGTGCCAGCAGCTTATTAGACAGGTCCTCCTACGAGCAGTACTTC.